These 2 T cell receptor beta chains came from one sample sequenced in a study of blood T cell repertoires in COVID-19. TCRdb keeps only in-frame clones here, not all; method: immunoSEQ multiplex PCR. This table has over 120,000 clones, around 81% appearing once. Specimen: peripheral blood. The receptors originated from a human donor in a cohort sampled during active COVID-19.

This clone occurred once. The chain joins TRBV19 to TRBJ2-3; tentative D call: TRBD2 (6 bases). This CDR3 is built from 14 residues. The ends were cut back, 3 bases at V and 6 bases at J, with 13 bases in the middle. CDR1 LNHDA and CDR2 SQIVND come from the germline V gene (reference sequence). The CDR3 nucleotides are TGTGCCAGTAGTATTGGAGCGGGTGGCGATACGCAGTATTTT. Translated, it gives CASSIGAGGDTQYF.

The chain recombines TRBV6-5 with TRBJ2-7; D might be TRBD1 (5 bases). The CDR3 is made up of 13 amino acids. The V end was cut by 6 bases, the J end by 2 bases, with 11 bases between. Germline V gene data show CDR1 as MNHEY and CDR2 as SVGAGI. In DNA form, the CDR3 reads TGTGCCAGCAGAGAGGCAGGGCCCTACGAGCAGTACTTC. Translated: CASREAGPYEQYF.